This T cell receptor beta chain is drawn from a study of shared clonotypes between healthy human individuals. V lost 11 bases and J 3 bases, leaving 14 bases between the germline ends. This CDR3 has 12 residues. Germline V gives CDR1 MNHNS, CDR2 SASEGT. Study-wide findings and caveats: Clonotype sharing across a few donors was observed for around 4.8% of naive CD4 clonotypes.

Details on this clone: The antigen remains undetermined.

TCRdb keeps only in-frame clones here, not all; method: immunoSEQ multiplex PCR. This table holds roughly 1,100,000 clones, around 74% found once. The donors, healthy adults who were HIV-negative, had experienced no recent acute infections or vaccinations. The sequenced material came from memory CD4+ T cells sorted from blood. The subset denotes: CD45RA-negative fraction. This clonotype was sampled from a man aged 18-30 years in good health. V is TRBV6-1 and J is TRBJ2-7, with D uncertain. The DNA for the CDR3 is TGTGCCGAAGCCGGGCCTAACTACGAGCAGTACTTC. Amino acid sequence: CAEAGPNYEQYF.